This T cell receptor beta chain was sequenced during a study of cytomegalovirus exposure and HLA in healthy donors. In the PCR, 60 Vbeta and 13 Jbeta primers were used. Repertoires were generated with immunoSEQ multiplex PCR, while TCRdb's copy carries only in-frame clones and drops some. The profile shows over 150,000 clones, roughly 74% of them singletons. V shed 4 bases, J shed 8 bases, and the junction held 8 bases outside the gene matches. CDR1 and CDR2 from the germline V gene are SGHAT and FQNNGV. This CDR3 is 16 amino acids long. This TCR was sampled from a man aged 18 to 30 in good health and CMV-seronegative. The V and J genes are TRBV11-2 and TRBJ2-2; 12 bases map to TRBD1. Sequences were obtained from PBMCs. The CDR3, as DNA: TGTGCCAGCAGCTCAAGGGGACAGGGGGCGATTGGGGAGCTGTTTTTT. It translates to CASSSRGQGAIGELFF.